These 32 T cell receptor beta chains share one sample of origin, sequenced in a study of radiotherapy plus CTLA-4 blockade in lung cancer. Clones were sequenced by immunoSEQ multiplex PCR, and TCRdb holds only the in-frame ones, with some missing. In the table there are tens of thousands of clones, approximately 86% of which are singletons. The sequenced sample was peripheral blood, obtained from a patient treated with radiotherapy plus ipilimumab. Receptors were obtained from a human donor with non-small cell lung cancer who had a partial response to radiotherapy plus ipilimumab.

V is TRBV6-4 and J is TRBJ2-2, with D possibly being TRBD1 (6 bases). V lost 4 bases, J lost 5 bases, and 14 bases lay in between. Germline V CDR1 and CDR2: MRHNA, SNTAGT. This CDR3 comprises 15 residues. The DNA of the CDR3 is TGTGCCAGCAGTGCTCTGGGGGCAGGGACCGGGGAGCTGTTTTTT. This codes for CASSALGAGTGELFF.

This chain links TRBV5-1 with TRBJ2-3; D might be TRBD2 (5 bases). Germline V CDR1 and CDR2: SGHRS, YFSETQ. Deletions cut 2 bases from V and 1 base from J, with 11 bases between. The CDR3 spans 15 residues. The CDR3 is CASSFNGMGTDTQYF. In DNA, the CDR3 is TGCGCCAGCAGCTTTAACGGGATGGGCACAGATACGCAGTATTTT.

This chain connects TRBV2 to TRBJ2-7, with unresolved D. V was shortened by 5 bases and J by 5 bases, with 13 bases between the two germline ends. CDR1 is SNHLY, CDR2 FYNNEI, per germline. The CDR3 is made up of 13 amino acids. The CDR3 is CASSRAAFDEQYF. The CDR3 nucleotides read TGTGCCAGCAGTCGCGCAGCGTTTGACGAGCAGTACTTC.

The CDR3 DNA follows: TGTGCCAGCAGCCTGGGACACCGGAACACTGAAGCTTTCTTT. Protein product: CASSLGHRNTEAFF. This rearrangement joins TRBV6-5 to TRBJ1-1; D is perhaps TRBD1 (6 bases). With 6 bases removed from V and 1 base from J, the gap between germline ends came to 12 bases. Germline V gene sequence: CDR1 MNHEY, CDR2 SVGAGI. The CDR3 is made up of 14 amino acids.

The chain recombines TRBV7-9 with TRBJ2-7, with TRBD1 matching 8 bases. V gave up 3 bases and J gave up 6 bases; unmatched junction bases: 4. This CDR3 has 13 amino acids. Germline V gene data show CDR1 as SEHNR and CDR2 as FQNEAQ (reference sequence). The CDR3 nucleotides read TGTGCCAGCAGCTTGGGGCAGGGGGCCGAGCAGTACGTC. Protein sequence: CASSLGQGAEQYV.

The J gene is TRBJ2-1, the V gene TRBV7-6; 8 bases fit TRBD2. Trimming at V came to 5 bases and at J to 6 bases, leaving 9 bases not matched to a gene. CDR1 and CDR2 (germline): SGHVS, FNYEAQ. This CDR3 is 15 amino acids long. CDR3 sequence: CASSQPGLVINEQFF. The CDR3 coding sequence is TGTGCCAGCAGCCAACCGGGACTAGTAATCAATGAGCAGTTCTTC.

This chain connects TRBV19 to TRBJ1-4, with D possibly matching TRBD1 (6 bases). CDR1 is LNHDA and CDR2 is SQIVND in the germline V gene (reference sequence). The length of the CDR3 is 16 residues. V was trimmed by 10 bases and J by 8 bases, leaving 26 bases between them. This CDR3 is CATQFTLGGLTEKLFF. CDR3 nucleotides: TGTGCCACCCAATTCACGCTGGGGGGGCTAACGGAAAAACTGTTTTTT.

The rearrangement links TRBV9 to TRBJ2-1, with 7 bases aligning to TRBD1. This CDR3 contains 15 residues. V shed 3 bases, J shed 8 bases, and the junction held 11 bases outside the gene matches. Germline V gene data show CDR1 as SGDLS and CDR2 as YYNGEE. The CDR3 coding sequence is TGTGCCAGCAGCGCCCCAGACAGGGATGGCGATGAGCAGTTCTTC. The encoded protein is CASSAPDRDGDEQFF.

In nucleotides, the CDR3 is TGCGCCAGCAGCCCCGGGACTAGCGTCCAGGGCGGGGAGCTGTTTTTT. Its translation is CASSPGTSVQGGELFF. The chain is built from TRBV5-1 and TRBJ2-2; 10 bases are shared with TRBD2. Germline CDR1 SGHRS, CDR2 YFSETQ. Losses at the gene ends were 4 bases for V and 7 bases for J; bases not matched to a gene: 10. The CDR3 consists of 16 residues.

This clone occurred a few times. V and J are TRBV14 and TRBJ2-5, with a weak D call TRBD2 (6 bases). Between the trimmed V and J ends, which lost 3 bases and 3 bases, there was a span of 17 bases. This CDR3 contains 16 residues. Germline values: CDR1 SGHDN, CDR2 FVKESK. The CDR3 nucleotides read TGTGCCAGCAGCCAGACACTGGGGGGAAAAAAAGAGACCCAGTACTTC. Translation gives CASSQTLGGKKETQYF.

This clone was observed a handful of times. The CDR3 reads CASSITGRAEAFF. DNA for the CDR3: TGTGCCAGTAGTATTACAGGGAGGGCTGAAGCTTTCTTT. The chain joins TRBV19 to TRBJ1-1; TRBD1 is a possible D gene (6 bases). V gave up 3 bases and J gave up 6 bases, with 11 bases separating them. CDR1 and CDR2 from the germline V gene are LNHDA and SQIVND (reference sequence). This CDR3 comprises 13 residues. The whole variable domain, filled in from reference TRBV19 and TRBJ1-1, reads DGGITQSPKYLFRKEGQNVTLSCEQNLNHDAMYWYRQDPGQGLRLIYYSQIVNDFQKGDIAEGYSVSREKKESFPLTVTSAQKNPTAFYLCASSITGRAEAFFGQGTRLTVV.

This sequence joins TRBV28 and TRBJ1-5; D unclear. Germline CDR1 and CDR2: MDHEN and SYDVKM. V dropped 7 bases and J dropped 2 bases, with 15 bases sitting between them. The CDR3 length is 15 residues. CDR3 nucleotides: TGTGCCAGCACCTTGGGAGGGTCCGGCAATCAGCCCCAGCATTTT. Its protein is CASTLGGSGNQPQHF.

This rearrangement joins TRBV11-1 to TRBJ1-4, with D perhaps TRBD1 (6 bases). This CDR3 is 15 amino acids long. The V gene's germline CDR1 is SGHAT and CDR2 FQDESV (reference sequence). V shed 4 bases and J shed 1 base, with 10 bases lying between them. CDR3 protein: CASSSGQLTNEKLFF. CDR3 coding DNA: TGTGCCAGCAGCTCCGGACAGCTAACTAATGAAAAACTGTTTTTT.

A few counts support this clone. The chain uses TRBV5-6 and TRBJ1-5, with a possible D match to TRBD1 (6 bases). This CDR3 contains 14 residues. Germline V gene sequence: CDR1 SGHDT, CDR2 YYEEEE. Deletions cut 4 bases from V and 2 bases from J, with 10 bases between. CDR3 loop: CASSTRTGNQPQHF. DNA of the CDR3: TGTGCCAGCAGCACCCGGACAGGCAATCAGCCCCAGCATTTT.

Worth noting for this clone: The sample carries other DNA sequences with the same CDR3. V and J are TRBV5-1 and TRBJ1-1, with a tentative D call TRBD1 (6 bases). V lost 3 bases and J lost 5, with 11 bases in between. The CDR3 spans 13 residues. Germline V gene lookup returns CDR1 SGHRS and CDR2 YFSETQ. The CDR3 is CASSYRVGTEAFF. The CDR3 bases are TGCGCCAGCAGCTACAGGGTTGGGACTGAAGCTTTCTTT.

V is TRBV10-3 and J is TRBJ2-3; 9 nucleotides align to TRBD1. Germline CDR1 ENHRY, CDR2 SYGVKD. Trimming cost V 10 bases and J 4 bases; bases outside gene matches: 6. The CDR3 runs to 13 residues. The CDR3 sequence is CATKTGGPDTQYF. The CDR3, as DNA: TGTGCCACTAAGACAGGGGGTCCAGATACGCAGTATTTT.

The CDR3: CASSRVAGLDTEAFF. CDR3 bases: TGTGCCAGCAGCAGAGTAGCGGGACTTGACACTGAAGCTTTCTTT. The chain employs TRBV5-4 and TRBJ1-1; D may be TRBD1 (5 bases). The V and J ends lost 4 bases and 3 bases respectively, with 16 bases between them. This CDR3 has 15 residues. Germline V lookup: CDR1 SGHNT, CDR2 YYREEE (reference sequence).

This clone has more than one count but fewer than ten. The chain uses TRBV11-2 and TRBJ2-7, with a tentative D call TRBD1 (5 bases). Germline V gene lookup returns CDR1 SGHAT and CDR2 FQNNGV. V shed 0 bases and J shed 5 bases, with 8 bases lying between them. CDR3 length equals 13 residues. CDR3 residues: CASSLDQQDEQYF. In DNA, the CDR3 is TGTGCCAGCAGCTTAGATCAACAGGACGAGCAGTACTTC.

The chain joins TRBV6-1 to TRBJ1-5, with a weak D call TRBD1 (6 bases). V lost 6 bases and J lost 5, with 17 bases in between. The CDR3 is 15 residues long. CDR1 MNHNS and CDR2 SASEGT come from the germline V gene. The DNA of the CDR3 is TGTGCCAGCAGCCTGGGGGCAGGGCGGGATCAGCCCCAGCATTTT. Translation: CASSLGAGRDQPQHF.

The J gene is TRBJ1-5, the V gene TRBV18; 8 bases align to TRBD1. With V trimmed by 6 bases and J by 5 bases, 6 bases remained unmatched. CDR3 length equals 14 residues. Per germline, CDR1 KGHSH and CDR2 LQKENI. In DNA, the CDR3 is TGTGCCAGCTCCCAAGGACAGGGACATCAGCCCCAGCATTTT. It yields the protein CASSQGQGHQPQHF.

The chain joins TRBV5-6 to TRBJ2-7; perhaps TRBD2 as D (6 bases). Trimming removed 4 bases from V and 1 base from J, with 9 bases in between. In germline, CDR1 is SGHDT, CDR2 YYEEEE. The CDR3 covers 13 residues. Written as DNA, the CDR3 is TGTGCCAGCAGCCAAGGACTATCCTACGAGCAGTACGTC. It encodes CASSQGLSYEQYV.

The gene calls are TRBV5-1 and TRBJ2-7; D might be TRBD1 (6 bases). The V gene lost 0 bases and the J gene lost 4 bases, with 11 bases spanning the gap. Germline V lookup: CDR1 SGHRS, CDR2 YFSETQ. The CDR3 has 14 amino acids. As DNA, the CDR3 is TGCGCCAGCAGCTTGGACAGGGAATTGTACGAGCAGTACTTC. Amino acids: CASSLDRELYEQYF.

The rearrangement links TRBV5-1 to TRBJ1-3, with TRBD1 as a possible D gene (5 bases). Germline V gene lookup returns CDR1 SGHRS and CDR2 YFSETQ. The CDR3 loop spans 17 amino acids. V dropped 1 base and J dropped 0 bases, with 14 bases sitting between them. DNA of the CDR3: TGCGCCAGCAGCTTGAGCGCCGGGGGTTACTCTGGAAACACCATATATTTT. This codes for CASSLSAGGYSGNTIYF.

V and J are TRBV2 and TRBJ2-2; 7 nucleotides agree with TRBD1. CDR3 length: 14 residues. The germline V gene encodes CDR1 SNHLY and CDR2 FYNNEI. J lost 8 bases, V lost 5 bases, and 8 bases had no gene match. CDR3 amino acids: CASSPTGAQGELFF. The CDR3 DNA reads TGTGCCAGCAGTCCTACAGGGGCTCAGGGGGAGCTGTTTTTT.

The rearrangement uses TRBV12-5 and TRBJ1-2; no clear D gene. The ends were cut back, 0 bases at V and 4 bases at J, with 18 bases in the middle. The CDR3 extends over 17 amino acids. Germline CDR1 and CDR2: LGHNT and FRNRAP. Written as DNA, the CDR3 is TGTGCTAGTGGTTTGGTACTCGCGCGAGGGAAGGCCTATGGCTACACCTTC. Translated, it gives CASGLVLARGKAYGYTF.

V gene TRBV6-1 combines with J gene TRBJ1-4, with 8 bases matching TRBD1. The V gene's germline CDR1 is MNHNS and CDR2 SASEGT. The CDR3 runs to 14 residues. Trimming cost V 4 bases and J 10 bases; bases outside gene matches: 8. The CDR3 bases are TGTGCCAGCAGTGGGGACAGGCCCTGGGGAAAACTGTTTTTT. Translating gives CASSGDRPWGKLFF.

The CDR3 bases are TGTGCCAGCAGCCCCGGACTCTCTAGCAATCAGCCCCAGCATTTT. Its protein product is CASSPGLSSNQPQHF. This chain joins TRBV2 and TRBJ1-5; D gene ambiguous. Germline values: CDR1 SNHLY, CDR2 FYNNEI. Trimming shortened V by 6 bases and J by 0 bases, and 12 bases separated the two germline ends. The CDR3 has 15 amino acids.

The chain joins TRBV18 to TRBJ2-1; D is uncertain. In germline, CDR1 is KGHSH, CDR2 LQKENI. The V end was cut by 0 bases, the J end by 6 bases, with 15 bases between. The CDR3 extends over 16 amino acids. The DNA for the CDR3 is TGTGCCAGCTCACCACCGGGTTCCTCCCGAGGCAATGAGCAGTTCTTC. This codes for CASSPPGSSRGNEQFF. Together with reference TRBV18 and TRBJ2-1, the CDR3 gives the full variable domain: NAGVMQNPRHLVRRRGQEARLRCSPMKGHSHVYWYRQLPEEGLKFMVYLQKENIIDESGMPKERFSAEFPKEGPSILRIQQVVRGDSAAYFCASSPPGSSRGNEQFFGPGTRLTVL.

V usage is TRBV28 and J usage is TRBJ2-1; 12 bases are a match to TRBD2. This CDR3 has 15 amino acids. The germline gives CDR1 MDHEN, CDR2 SYDVKM. Germline trimming cut 5 bases from V and 5 bases from J; bases unmatched to any gene: 4. CDR3 loop: CASSTSSGRDNEQFF. Here the CDR3 DNA reads TGTGCCAGCAGTACCTCTAGCGGGAGGGACAATGAGCAGTTCTTC.

The V gene is TRBV10-3, the J gene TRBJ2-1; 7 bases agree with TRBD2. CDR1 and CDR2 (germline): ENHRY, SYGVKD. The CDR3 has 10 residues. V trimming: 9 bases; J trimming: 15 bases; junction bases outside the gene matches: 8. The CDR3 DNA sequence: TGTGCCATAAGAACACGGGAGGTGTTCTTC. It is translated as CAIRTREVFF.

The chain combines TRBV6-5 with TRBJ1-3; the D is unclear. This CDR3 has 15 amino acids. The V gene lost 4 bases and the J gene lost 2 bases, with 12 bases spanning the gap. From germline, CDR1 is MNHEY and CDR2 SVGAGI. The CDR3 reads CASSFPGAAGNTIYF. CDR3 nucleotide sequence: TGTGCCAGCAGTTTTCCGGGTGCAGCTGGAAACACCATATATTTT.

This chain joins TRBV28 and TRBJ2-1, with 9 bases identical to TRBD2. Germline trimming cut 7 bases from V and 0 bases from J; bases unmatched to any gene: 7. This CDR3 spans 16 amino acids. Looked up from germline, CDR1 is MDHEN and CDR2 is SYDVKM. In DNA form, the CDR3 reads TGTGCCAGCAAATGGGCTAGCGGGAACTCCTACAATGAGCAGTTCTTC. It is translated as CASKWASGNSYNEQFF.